This TCR beta chain came from a study of blood T cell repertoires in COVID-19 (TCRdb year 2020). Looking at the study overall: Collaborator samples came from the United States, Italy and Spain and covered acute and convalescent phases of COVID-19. The prospective study material was composed of cDNA or gDNA derived from T cells, B-cell-depleted T cells, or PBMCs. The dataset comprised deeply sampled blood TCRbeta repertoires from subjects exposed to, actively infected with, or recovered from COVID-19. The repertoires were released in a freely available public database intended as a resource for research on the immune response to SARS-CoV-2. The samples were drawn from the first 160 participants of the ongoing ImmuneRACE study and from 950 to 1,500 subjects provided by 6 global collaborators. A de-identified subject ID, COVID-19 status, age in years and sex were almost always included in the sample metadata. Where available, HLA class I and class II types were obtained from metadata supplied by the sample provider rather than from assay-based typing.

Including cysteine and phenylalanine, the CDR3 has 13 amino acids. Left in the record is the CDR3 DNA by itself, 39 bases read in frame from the first base. Per the germline V gene, MNHEY is the CDR1 and SVGAGI is the CDR2. V is reduced by 8 bases and J by 3 bases, leaving a spacing of 10 bases between them. Collaborating institutions collected whole blood in K2EDTA tubes following their own protocols. Collaborator samples were shipped for TCRbeta analysis as frozen whole blood, isolated PBMCs, or DNA extracted from either sample type. As to this clone: The antigen it binds to is not known. Base qualities are not recorded, but no much larger clone differs from it by a single base.

The immunoSEQ Assay, a bias-controlled multiplex PCR, was used to amplify TCRbeta CDR3 regions from genomic DNA. The paper's data handling went like this. Nucleated cell counts per sample were estimated from amplification of reference gene primers within the assay. Sequence reads were collapsed and filtered to measure the absolute abundance of every unique TCRbeta CDR3 rearrangement. For each sample, productive Simpson clonality was calculated as the square root of Simpson's diversity index across productive rearrangements. TCRdb holds this immuneACCESS table with in-frame rearrangements only. Some clones are missing; in checked studies, unresolved V genes explain under half, and the rest has no known cause. The V and J calls and the clone size are those of that table, but D and trimming were determined from the DNA. Counted in this sample were 300,000 or so clones; 90% of them appeared once. The ten biggest clones cover 3% to 4% of the sample.

Summary of the overall study and its limitations: Clinical and demographic metadata were provided uncurated, with the amount varying by source and participant.

Recombination connected TRBV6-5 to TRBJ1-4; matching of 5 bases hints at TRBD1 as the D gene. The sequence was collected from a woman between 35 and 50 years old with acute or convalescent COVID-19. The material sequenced was peripheral blood. CDR3 loop: CASQQGPNEKLFF. The DNA sequence follows: TGTGCCAGCCAGCAGGGCCCTAATGAAAAACTGTTTTTT.